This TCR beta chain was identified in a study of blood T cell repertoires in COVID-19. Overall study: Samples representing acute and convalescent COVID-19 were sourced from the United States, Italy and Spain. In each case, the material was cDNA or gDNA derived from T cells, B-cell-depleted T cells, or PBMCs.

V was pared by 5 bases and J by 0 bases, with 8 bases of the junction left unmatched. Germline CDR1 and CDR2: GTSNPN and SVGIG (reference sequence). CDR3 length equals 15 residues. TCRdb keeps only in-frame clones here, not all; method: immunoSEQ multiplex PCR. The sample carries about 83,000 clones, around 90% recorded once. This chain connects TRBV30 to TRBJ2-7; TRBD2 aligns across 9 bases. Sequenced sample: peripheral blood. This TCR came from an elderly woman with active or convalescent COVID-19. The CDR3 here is CAWSPLAGVSYEQYF. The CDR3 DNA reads TGTGCCTGGTCCCCCTTAGCGGGGGTCTCCTACGAGCAGTACTTC. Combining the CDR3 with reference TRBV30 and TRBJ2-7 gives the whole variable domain SQTIHQWPATLVQPVGSPLSLECTVEGTSNPNLYWYRQAAGRGLQLLFYSVGIGQISSEVPQNLSASRPQDRQFILSSKKLLLSDSGFYLCAWSPLAGVSYEQYFGPGTRLTVT.